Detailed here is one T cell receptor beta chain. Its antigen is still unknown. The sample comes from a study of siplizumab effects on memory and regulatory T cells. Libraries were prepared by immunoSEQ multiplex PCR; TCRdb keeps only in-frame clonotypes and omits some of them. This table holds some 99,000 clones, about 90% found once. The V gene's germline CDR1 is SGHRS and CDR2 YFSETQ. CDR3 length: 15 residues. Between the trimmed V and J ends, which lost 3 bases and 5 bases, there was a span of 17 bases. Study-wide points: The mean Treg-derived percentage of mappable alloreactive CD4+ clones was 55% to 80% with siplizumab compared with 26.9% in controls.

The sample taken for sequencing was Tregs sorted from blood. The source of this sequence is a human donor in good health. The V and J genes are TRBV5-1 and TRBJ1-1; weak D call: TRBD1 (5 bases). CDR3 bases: TGCGCCAGCAGCTCACGGGGCCCTAGGGAGACTGAAGCTTTCTTT. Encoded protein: CASSSRGPRETEAFF.